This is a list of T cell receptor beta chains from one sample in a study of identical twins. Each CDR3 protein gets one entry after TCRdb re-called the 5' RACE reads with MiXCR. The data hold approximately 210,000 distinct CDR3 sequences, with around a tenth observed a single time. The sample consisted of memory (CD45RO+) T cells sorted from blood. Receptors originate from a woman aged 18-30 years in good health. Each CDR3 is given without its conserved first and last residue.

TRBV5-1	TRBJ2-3	ASSYQAGAPTDTQY
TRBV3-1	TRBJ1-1	ASSQGGGRNTEAF
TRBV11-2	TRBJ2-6	ASKFGSGANVLT
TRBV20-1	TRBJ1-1	SARDLRAFYEAF
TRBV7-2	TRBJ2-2	ASSLTESYTGELF
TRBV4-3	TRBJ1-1	ASSPDRERAEAF
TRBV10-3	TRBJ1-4	AISEPDRNNEKLF
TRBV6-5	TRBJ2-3	ASSYDQTSTDTQY
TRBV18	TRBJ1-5	ASSPGTGAKYSNQPQH
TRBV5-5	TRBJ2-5	ASSPERGYQPQETQY
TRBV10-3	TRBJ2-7	AISFTQAGGSDEQY
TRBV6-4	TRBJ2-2	ASSEDNTGELF
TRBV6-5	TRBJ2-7	ASSYGPGGWEQY
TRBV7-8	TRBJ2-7	ASSSTRHYEQY
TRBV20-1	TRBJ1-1	SAIPQVGPTEAF
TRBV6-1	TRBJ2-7	ASRRTSGVSYEQY
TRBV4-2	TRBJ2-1	ASSQAGGSYEQF
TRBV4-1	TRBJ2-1	ASSQYLAGSNEQF
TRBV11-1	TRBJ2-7	ASRRGTAYEQY
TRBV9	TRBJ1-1	ASSVSAIGSTEAF
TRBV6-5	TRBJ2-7	ASSSVAGREEQY
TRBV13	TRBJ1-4	ASSSGTSGEKLF
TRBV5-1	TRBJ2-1	ASSSEVAYNEQF
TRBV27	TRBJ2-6	ASSSEIAGGYSGANVLT
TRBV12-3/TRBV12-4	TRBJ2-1	ASSLNTWDEQF
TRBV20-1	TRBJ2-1	SARKAGDLSYNEQF
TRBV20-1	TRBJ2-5	SAPLREGRREETQY
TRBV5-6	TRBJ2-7	ASLGAGAYEQY
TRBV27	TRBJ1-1	ASSPYRAPDTEAF
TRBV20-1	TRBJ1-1	SALDRVQPNTEAF
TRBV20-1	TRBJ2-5	SARSGETQY
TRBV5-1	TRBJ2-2	ASSKRTDTGELF
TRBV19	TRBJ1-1	ASSRGATGRGTEAF
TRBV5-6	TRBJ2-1	ARGPGTNSRAG
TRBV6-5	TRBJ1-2	ASSFAKGGYT
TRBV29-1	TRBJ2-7	SAGQGWYEQY
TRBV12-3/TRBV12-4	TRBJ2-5	ASSLWTGSETQY
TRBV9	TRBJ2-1	ASSERPDSNEQF
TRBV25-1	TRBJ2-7	ASSAGGYEQY
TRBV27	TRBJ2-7	ASSLRLAGEQY
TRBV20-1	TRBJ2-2	SARPSGANTGELF